The clone carrying this TCR beta chain was recorded once. The method was immunoSEQ multiplex PCR; TCRdb's version includes in-frame clones alone and lacks a portion of them. The sample carries 37,000 or so clones, approximately 84% recorded once. This sample is drawn from a study of STAT5B mutations in CD4+ large granular lymphocyte leukemia. Per germline, CDR1 MNHNS and CDR2 SASEGT. This CDR3 contains 17 residues. The ends were cut back, 4 bases at V and 1 base at J, with 20 bases in the middle. The receptor's source is a human donor in good health. Sequenced: CD4+ T cells from blood buffy coats. This chain joins TRBV6-1 and TRBJ2-7; D is perhaps TRBD1 (7 bases). CDR3 sequence: CASSGDLTGERSYEQYF. The DNA for the CDR3 is TGTGCCAGCAGTGGGGACTTAACAGGGGAAAGGTCCTACGAGCAGTACTTC.